The source of this T cell receptor (beta chain) is a study of cytomegalovirus exposure and HLA in healthy donors. Looking at the study overall: Across around 400 genotyped donors, 81% landed in the Caucasian-associated ancestry cluster. General study results and limits: Researchers catalogued approximately 170 TCR beta chains as cytomegalovirus-associated. Several of the most significant clusters appeared, in a later analysis, to be linked to common viral pathogens. The productive fraction for most TCR beta V segments was about 90% or about 30% in an earlier analysis.

The study ran its PCR with 60 Vbeta and 13 Jbeta primers. Assay: immunoSEQ multiplex PCR; the TCRdb copy retains only in-frame clones and omits some. The sample holds about 130,000 clones; roughly 79% are singletons and the top ten take approximately 1.8%. Germline V gene data show CDR1 as SGDLS and CDR2 as YYNGEE. Trimming removed 1 base from V and 1 base from J; junction bases left unmatched: 3. This CDR3 has 16 amino acids. With regard to this clone: Its antigen is currently unknown.

The sequenced sample consisted of PBMCs. The rearrangement links TRBV9 to TRBJ2-2; 8 bases line up with TRBD2. The origin of this receptor is a woman aged 50 to 60 in good health and CMV-seronegative. This CDR3 is CASSVTSGGNTGELFF. CDR3 sequence (DNA): TGTGCCAGCAGCGTAACTAGCGGAGGGAACACCGGGGAGCTGTTTTTT.